This entry is about one TCR beta chain. Its antigen remains unidentified. Base qualities are not recorded, but no much larger clone differs from it by a single base. V was cut back by 9 bases and J by 5 bases, leaving a gap of 22 bases between them. From the cysteine up to the phenylalanine, the CDR3 has a length of 15 residues. Only CDR3 DNA remains: 45 bases, in frame from the first base. From the germline V gene (reference sequence), CDR1 is LNHDA and CDR2 is SQIVND. In Seattle, one collaborating source enrolled patients while the infection was active and tracked those patients longitudinally over the course of disease. The collaborating institutions used their own protocols to collect whole blood in K2EDTA tubes. For TCRbeta analysis, collaborators shipped samples as frozen whole blood, isolated PBMCs, or DNA extracted from either of those sample types. The data are from a study of blood T cell repertoires in COVID-19 (dated by TCRdb to 2020 to 2022). At the level of the whole study: The collaborator samples originated in the United States, Italy and Spain and spanned the acute and convalescent phases of COVID-19. A freely available public database, intended as a resource for researchers studying the immune response to SARS-CoV-2, is where the repertoires were released. The material from the prospective study consisted of cDNA or gDNA derived from T cells, B-cell-depleted T cells, or PBMCs. Where HLA class I and class II types were available, the types were taken from metadata supplied by the sample provider, not from assay-based typing. Nearly every sample came with metadata listing a de-identified subject ID, COVID-19 status, age in years and sex. Subjects who had been exposed to COVID-19, were actively infected with it, or had recovered from it provided the deeply sampled blood TCRbeta repertoires that made up the dataset. Samples were obtained from the ongoing ImmuneRACE study (first 160 participants) and from over 1,000 subjects provided by 6 global collaborators. What the research found in general, with its limitations: The quantity of clinical and demographic metadata differed by source and by participant and was supplied without curation.

TCRbeta CDR3 regions were amplified from genomic DNA using the immunoSEQ Assay, a bias-controlled multiplex PCR. In the paper's pipeline: The number of nucleated cells in each sample was estimated from the amplification of reference gene primers within the assay. Sequence reads were collapsed and filtered to measure the absolute abundance of every unique TCRbeta CDR3 rearrangement. For each sample, productive Simpson clonality was calculated as the square root of Simpson's diversity index over productive rearrangements. TCRdb stores this immuneACCESS table with in-frame sequences only. Part of the clones is absent; in the studies checked, under half of the shortfall reflects unresolved V genes, and no reason is known for the rest. The V and J calls and clone size were taken over from that table, and D and trimming were inferred from the DNA. This sample has 47,000 or so clones in its table, and around 81% of those were observed once. The ten biggest clones cover about a fifth of the sample.

The chain is made from TRBV19 and TRBJ1-1; D gene: possibly TRBD1, on 5 matching bases. The TCR originated in an elderly woman with COVID-19, enrolled during active disease. The sequenced sample was peripheral blood. The nucleotides are TGTGCCAGCAGGACGGCCACGGGGGTTGGTACTGAAGCTTTCTTT. Its protein is CASRTATGVGTEAFF.